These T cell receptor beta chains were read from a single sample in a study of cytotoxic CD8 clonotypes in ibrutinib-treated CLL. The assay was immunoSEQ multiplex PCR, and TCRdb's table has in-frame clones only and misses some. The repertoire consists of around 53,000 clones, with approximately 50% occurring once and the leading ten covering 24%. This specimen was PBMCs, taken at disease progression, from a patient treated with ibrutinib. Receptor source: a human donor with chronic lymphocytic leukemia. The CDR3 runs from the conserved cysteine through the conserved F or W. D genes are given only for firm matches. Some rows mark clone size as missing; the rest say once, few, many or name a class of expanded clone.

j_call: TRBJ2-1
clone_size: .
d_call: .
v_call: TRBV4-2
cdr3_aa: CASSQGRAGGYNEQFF
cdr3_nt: TGTGCCAGCAGCCAAGGCAGGGCAGGAGGCTACAATGAGCAGTTCTTC

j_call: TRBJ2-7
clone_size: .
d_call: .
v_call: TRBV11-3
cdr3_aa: CASSFPGRFYEQYF
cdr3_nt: TGTGCCAGCAGCTTTCCGGGACGATTCTACGAGCAGTACTTC

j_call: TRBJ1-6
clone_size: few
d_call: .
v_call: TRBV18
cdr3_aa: CASSRGNSPLHF
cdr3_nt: TGTGCCAGCTCACGAGGAAATTCACCCCTCCACTTT

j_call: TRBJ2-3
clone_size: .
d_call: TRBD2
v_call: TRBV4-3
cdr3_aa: CASSQGRGTLTDTQYF
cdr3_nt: TGCGCCAGCAGCCAAGGGCGGGGGACGCTCACAGATACGCAGTATTTT

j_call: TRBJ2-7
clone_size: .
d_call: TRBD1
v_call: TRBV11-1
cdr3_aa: CASSLGTGSYEQYF
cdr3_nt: TGTGCCAGCAGCTTAGGGACAGGGTCTTACGAGCAGTACTTC

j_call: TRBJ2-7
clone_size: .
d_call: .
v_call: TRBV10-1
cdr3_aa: CASSEFRYAAVRTYEQYF
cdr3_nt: TGCGCCAGCAGTGAGTTTAGGTACGCCGCGGTACGGACTTACGAGCAGTACTTC

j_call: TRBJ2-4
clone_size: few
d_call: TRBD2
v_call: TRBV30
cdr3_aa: CAWRIAGGGWDIQYF
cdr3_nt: TGTGCCTGGAGGATAGCGGGAGGGGGCTGGGACATTCAGTACTTC

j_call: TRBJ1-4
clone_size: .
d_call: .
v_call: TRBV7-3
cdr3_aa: CASSTRSGEKLFF
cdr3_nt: TGTGCCAGCAGCACCCGGAGCGGTGAAAAACTGTTTTTT

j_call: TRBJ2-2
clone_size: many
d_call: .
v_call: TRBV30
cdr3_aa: CAWSVGAYNTGELFF
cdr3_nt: TGTGCCTGGAGTGTTGGGGCATACAACACCGGGGAGCTGTTTTTT

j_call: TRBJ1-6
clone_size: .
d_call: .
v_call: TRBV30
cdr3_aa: CAWSVPGGTSYNSPLHF
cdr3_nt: TGTGCCTGGAGTGTTCCTGGCGGGACCTCCTATAATTCACCCCTCCACTTT

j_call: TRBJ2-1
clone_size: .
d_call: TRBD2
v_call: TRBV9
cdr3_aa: CASSSSGGYYNEQFF
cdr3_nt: TGTGCCAGCAGCTCGAGCGGGGGCTACTACAATGAGCAGTTCTTC

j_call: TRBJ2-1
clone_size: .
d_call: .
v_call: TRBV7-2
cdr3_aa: CASSSTMAGRPVSEQFF
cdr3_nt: TGTGCCAGCAGCTCCACGATGGCGGGCCGACCAGTTTCGGAGCAGTTCTTC

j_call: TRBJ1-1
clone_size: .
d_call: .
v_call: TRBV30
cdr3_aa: CAWSRERNTEAFF
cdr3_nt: TGTGCCTGGAGTCGGGAGCGAAACACTGAAGCTTTCTTT

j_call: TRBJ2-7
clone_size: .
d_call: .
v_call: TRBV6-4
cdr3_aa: CASSEFGDISYEQYF
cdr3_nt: TGTGCCAGCAGTGAATTCGGGGATATCTCCTACGAGCAGTACTTC

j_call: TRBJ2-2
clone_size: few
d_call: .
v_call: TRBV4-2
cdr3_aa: CASSQASGVNTGELFF
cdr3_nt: TGTGCCAGCAGCCAAGCATCCGGGGTGAACACCGGGGAGCTGTTTTTT

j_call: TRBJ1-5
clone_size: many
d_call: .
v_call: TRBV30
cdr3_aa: CAWSLGGRSNQPQHF
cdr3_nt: TGTGCCTGGAGTCTTGGGGGGCGAAGCAATCAGCCCCAGCATTTT

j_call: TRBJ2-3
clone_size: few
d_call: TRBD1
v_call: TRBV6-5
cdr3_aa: CARKGASTDTQYF
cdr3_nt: TGTGCTCGTAAGGGGGCCTCCACAGATACGCAGTATTTT

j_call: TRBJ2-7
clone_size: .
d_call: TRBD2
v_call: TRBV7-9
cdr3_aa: CASSLGPSGGVYEQYF
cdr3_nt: TGTGCCAGCAGCTTAGGCCCTAGCGGGGGAGTTTACGAGCAGTACTTC

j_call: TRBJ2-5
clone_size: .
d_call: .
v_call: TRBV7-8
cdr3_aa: CASSLWDGRPGETQYF
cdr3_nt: TGTGCCAGCAGCCTCTGGGATGGTAGACCAGGGGAGACCCAGTACTTC

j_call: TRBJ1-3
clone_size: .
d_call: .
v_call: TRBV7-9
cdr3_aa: CASGILSGNTIYF
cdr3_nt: TGTGCCAGCGGGATCCTCTCTGGAAACACCATATATTTT

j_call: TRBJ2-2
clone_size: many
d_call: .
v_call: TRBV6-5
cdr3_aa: CASSYSHNTGELFF
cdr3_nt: TGTGCCAGCAGTTACAGTCATAACACCGGGGAGCTGTTTTTT

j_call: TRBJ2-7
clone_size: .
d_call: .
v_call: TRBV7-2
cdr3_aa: CASSLIYYEQYF
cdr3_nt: TGTGCCAGCAGCTTAATATACTACGAGCAGTACTTC

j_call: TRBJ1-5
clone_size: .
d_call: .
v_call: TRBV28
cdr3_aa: CASSSIQEIGNQPQHF
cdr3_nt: TGTGCCAGCAGCTCTATACAGGAGATCGGCAATCAGCCCCAGCATTTT

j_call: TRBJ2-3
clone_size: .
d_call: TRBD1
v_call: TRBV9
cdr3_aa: CASSPRTGVTDTQYF
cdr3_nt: TGTGCCAGCAGCCCTAGGACAGGAGTCACAGATACGCAGTATTTT

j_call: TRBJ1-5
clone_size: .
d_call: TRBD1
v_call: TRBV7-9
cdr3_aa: CASSAGQGGNQPQHF
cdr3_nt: TGTGCCAGCAGCGCGGGACAGGGAGGCAATCAGCCCCAGCATTTT

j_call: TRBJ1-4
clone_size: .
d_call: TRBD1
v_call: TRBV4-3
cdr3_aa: CASSQAGTGQEKLFF
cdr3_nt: TGCGCCAGCAGCCAGGCCGGGACAGGGCAGGAAAAACTGTTTTTT

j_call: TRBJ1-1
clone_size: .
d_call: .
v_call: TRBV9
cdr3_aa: CASSVGGGALITEAFF
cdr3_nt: TGTGCCAGCAGCGTAGGTGGAGGGGCCCTGATCACTGAAGCTTTCTTT

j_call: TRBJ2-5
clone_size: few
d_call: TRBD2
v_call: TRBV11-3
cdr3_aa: CASSLGAAGGQETQYF
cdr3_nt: TGTGCCAGCAGCTTAGGGGCAGCGGGGGGACAAGAGACCCAGTACTTC

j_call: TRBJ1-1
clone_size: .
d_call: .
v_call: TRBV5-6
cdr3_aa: CASSWGRGNTEAFF
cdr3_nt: TGTGCCAGCAGCTGGGGACGGGGGAACACTGAAGCTTTCTTT

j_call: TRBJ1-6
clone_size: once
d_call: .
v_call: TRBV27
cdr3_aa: CASSFARADLVSSYNSPLHF
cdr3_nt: TGTGCCAGCAGCTTTGCCAGGGCTGACTTAGTAAGCTCCTATAATTCACCCCTCCACTTT

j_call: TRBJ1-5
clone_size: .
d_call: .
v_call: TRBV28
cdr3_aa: CASRRTGNQPQHF
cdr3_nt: TGTGCCAGCAGGCGGACAGGCAATCAGCCCCAGCATTTT

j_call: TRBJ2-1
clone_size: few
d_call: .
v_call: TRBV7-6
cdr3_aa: CASSQTQGPYNEQFF
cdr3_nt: TGTGCCAGCAGCCAGACACAGGGTCCCTACAATGAGCAGTTCTTC

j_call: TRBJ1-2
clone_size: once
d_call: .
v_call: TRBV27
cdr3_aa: CASTRLGNYGYTF
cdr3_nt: TGTGCCAGCACCAGACTGGGTAACTATGGCTACACCTTC

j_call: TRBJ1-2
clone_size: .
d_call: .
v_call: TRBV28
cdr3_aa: CASRYYPAPSQSGYGYTF
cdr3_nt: TGTGCCAGCAGATACTATCCAGCGCCCTCTCAGTCCGGCTATGGCTACACCTTC

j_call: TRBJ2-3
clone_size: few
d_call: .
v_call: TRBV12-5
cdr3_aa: CASGLVQGPDTQYF
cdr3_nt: TGTGCTAGTGGTTTGGTCCAGGGACCAGATACGCAGTATTTT

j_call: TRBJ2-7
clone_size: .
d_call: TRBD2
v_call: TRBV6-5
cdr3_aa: CASSLGTSGYYEQYF
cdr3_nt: TGTGCCAGCAGCCTAGGGACTAGCGGTTACTACGAGCAGTACTTC

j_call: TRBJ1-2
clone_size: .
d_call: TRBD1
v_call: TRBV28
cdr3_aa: CASSRTGTGYGYTF
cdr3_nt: TGTGCCAGCAGTCGTACCGGGACAGGGTACGGCTACACCTTC

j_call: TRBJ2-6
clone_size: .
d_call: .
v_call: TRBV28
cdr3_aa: CASSFRVGANVLTF
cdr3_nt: TGTGCCAGCAGTTTCAGGGTTGGGGCCAACGTCCTGACTTTC

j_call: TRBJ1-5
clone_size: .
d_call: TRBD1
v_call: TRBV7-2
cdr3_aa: CASSAGQGIGQPQHF
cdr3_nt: TGTGCCAGCAGCGCGGGACAGGGCATCGGTCAGCCCCAGCATTTT

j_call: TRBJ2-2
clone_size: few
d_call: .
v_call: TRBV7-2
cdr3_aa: CASSPPGWARELFF
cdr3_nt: TGTGCCAGCAGCCCCCCGGGGTGGGCGAGAGAGCTGTTTTTT

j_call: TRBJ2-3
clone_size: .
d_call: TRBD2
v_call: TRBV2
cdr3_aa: CASSDDSGSSSTDTQYF
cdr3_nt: TGTGCCAGCAGTGATGATAGCGGGAGTTCTAGCACAGATACGCAGTATTTT

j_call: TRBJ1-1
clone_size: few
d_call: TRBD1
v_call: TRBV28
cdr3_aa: CASGQGENTEAFF
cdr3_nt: TGTGCCAGCGGGCAGGGGGAAAACACTGAAGCTTTCTTT

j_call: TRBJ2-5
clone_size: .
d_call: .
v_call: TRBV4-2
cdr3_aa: CASSQGSGTQYF
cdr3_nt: TGTGCCAGCAGCCAAGGGTCCGGGACCCAGTACTTC

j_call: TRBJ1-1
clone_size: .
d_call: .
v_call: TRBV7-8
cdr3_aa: CASSLYEDTEAFF
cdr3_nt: TGTGCCAGCAGCCTTTATGAGGACACTGAAGCTTTCTTT

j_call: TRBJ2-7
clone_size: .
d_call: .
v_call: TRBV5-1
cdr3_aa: CASTLDDPLSYEQYF
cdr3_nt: TGCGCCAGCACCCTGGATGACCCCCTTTCCTACGAGCAGTACTTC

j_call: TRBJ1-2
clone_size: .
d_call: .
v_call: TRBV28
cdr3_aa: CASEAGRGGYTF
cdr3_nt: TGTGCCAGCGAAGCAGGGCGAGGTGGCTACACCTTC

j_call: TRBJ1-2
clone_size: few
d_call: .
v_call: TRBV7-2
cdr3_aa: CASSSPPGPDGYTF
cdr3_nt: TGTGCCAGCAGCTCCCCCCCCGGTCCGGATGGCTACACCTTC

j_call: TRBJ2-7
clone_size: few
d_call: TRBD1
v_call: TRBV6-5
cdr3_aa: CASSLSGTVNYEQYF
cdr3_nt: TGTGCCAGCAGCCTCTCCGGGACAGTCAACTATGAGCAGTACTTC

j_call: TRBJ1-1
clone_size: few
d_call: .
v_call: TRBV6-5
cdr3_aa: CASSYGPLANTEAFF
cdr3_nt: TGTGCCAGCAGTTACGGTCCTCTTGCGAACACTGAAGCTTTCTTT

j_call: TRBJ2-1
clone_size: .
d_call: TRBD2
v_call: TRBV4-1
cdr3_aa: CASSQGSWLAGASEQFF
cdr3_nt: TGCGCCAGCAGCCAAGGTTCGTGGCTAGCGGGAGCAAGTGAGCAGTTCTTC

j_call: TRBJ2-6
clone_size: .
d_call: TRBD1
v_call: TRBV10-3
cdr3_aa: CAISPPRDRGSGANVLTF
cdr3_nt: TGTGCCATCAGCCCCCCCCGGGACAGGGGATCTGGGGCCAACGTCCTGACTTTC

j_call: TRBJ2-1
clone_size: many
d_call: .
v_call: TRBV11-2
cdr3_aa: CASSFGGPHEQFF
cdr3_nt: TGTGCCAGCAGCTTTGGCGGACCACACGAGCAGTTCTTC

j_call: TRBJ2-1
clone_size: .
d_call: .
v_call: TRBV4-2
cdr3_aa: CASSQWTDSNLYNEQFF
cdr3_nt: TGTGCCAGCAGCCAATGGACAGACTCAAACCTCTACAATGAGCAGTTCTTC

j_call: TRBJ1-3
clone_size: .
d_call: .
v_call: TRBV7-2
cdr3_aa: CASSPLSLPGNTIYF
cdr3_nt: TGTGCCAGCAGCCCTCTTAGTTTACCGGGAAACACCATATATTTT